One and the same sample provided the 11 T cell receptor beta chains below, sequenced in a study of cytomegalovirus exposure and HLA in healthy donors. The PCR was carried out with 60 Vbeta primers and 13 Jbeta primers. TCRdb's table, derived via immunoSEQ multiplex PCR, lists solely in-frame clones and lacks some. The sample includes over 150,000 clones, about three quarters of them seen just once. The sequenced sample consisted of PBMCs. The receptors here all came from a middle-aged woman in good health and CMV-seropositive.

The CDR3 here is CASSLRRGTEAFF. The CDR3 nucleotides read TGTGCCAGCAGCTTAAGAAGGGGTACTGAAGCTTTCTTT. The chain joins TRBV7-2 to TRBJ1-1, with D tentatively TRBD1 (5 bases). V lost 2 bases and J lost 5, with 9 bases in between. The CDR3 contains 13 residues. Germline values: CDR1 SGHTA, CDR2 FQGNSA.

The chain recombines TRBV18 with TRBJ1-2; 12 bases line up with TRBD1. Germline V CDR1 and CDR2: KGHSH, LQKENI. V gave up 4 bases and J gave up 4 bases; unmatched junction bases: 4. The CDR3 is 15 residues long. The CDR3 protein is CASSQGQGAGYGYTF. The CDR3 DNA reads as TGTGCCAGCTCACAGGGACAGGGGGCTGGCTATGGCTACACCTTC.

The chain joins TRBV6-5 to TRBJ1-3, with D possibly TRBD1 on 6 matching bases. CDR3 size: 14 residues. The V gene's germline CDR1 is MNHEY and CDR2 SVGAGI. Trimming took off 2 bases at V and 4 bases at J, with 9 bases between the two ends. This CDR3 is CASSYTGSGNTIYF. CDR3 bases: TGTGCCAGCAGTTACACAGGGTCCGGAAACACCATATATTTT.

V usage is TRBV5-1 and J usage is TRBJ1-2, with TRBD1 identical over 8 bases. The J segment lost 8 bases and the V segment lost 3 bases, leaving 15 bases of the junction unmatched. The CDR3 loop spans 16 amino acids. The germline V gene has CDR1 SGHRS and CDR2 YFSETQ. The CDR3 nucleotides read TGCGCCAGCAGCTCTGAGCCGGGACAGGCCCTTGGAGGCTACACCTTC. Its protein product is CASSSEPGQALGGYTF.

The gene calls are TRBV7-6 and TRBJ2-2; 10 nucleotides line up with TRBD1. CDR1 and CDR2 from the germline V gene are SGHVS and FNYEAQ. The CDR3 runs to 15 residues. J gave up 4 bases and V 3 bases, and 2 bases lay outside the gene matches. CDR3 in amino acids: CASSLGTGVTGELFF. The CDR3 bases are TGTGCCAGCAGCTTGGGGACAGGGGTCACCGGGGAGCTGTTTTTT.

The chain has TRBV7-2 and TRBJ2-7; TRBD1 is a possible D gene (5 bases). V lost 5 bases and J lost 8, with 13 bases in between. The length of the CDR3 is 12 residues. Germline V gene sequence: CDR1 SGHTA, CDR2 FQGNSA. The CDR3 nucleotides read TGTGCCAGCAGCCAGGGTCTAAATAAGCAGTACTTC. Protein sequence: CASSQGLNKQYF.

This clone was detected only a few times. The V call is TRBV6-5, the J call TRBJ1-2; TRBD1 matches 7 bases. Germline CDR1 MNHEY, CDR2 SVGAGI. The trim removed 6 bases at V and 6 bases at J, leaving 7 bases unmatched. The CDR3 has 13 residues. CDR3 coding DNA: TGTGCCAGCAGGACGACAGGGTTTCATGGCTACACCTTC. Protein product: CASRTTGFHGYTF.

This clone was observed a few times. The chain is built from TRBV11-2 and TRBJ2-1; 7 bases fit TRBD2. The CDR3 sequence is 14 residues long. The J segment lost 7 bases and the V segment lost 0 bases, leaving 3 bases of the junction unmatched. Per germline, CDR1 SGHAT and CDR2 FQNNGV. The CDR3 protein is CASSLEGGWNEQFF. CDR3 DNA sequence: TGTGCCAGCAGCTTAGAGGGGGGGTGGAATGAGCAGTTCTTC. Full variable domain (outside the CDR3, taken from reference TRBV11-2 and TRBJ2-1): EAGVAQSPRYKIIEKRQSVAFWCNPISGHATLYWYQQILGQGPKLLIQFQNNGVVDDSQLPKDRFSAERLKGVDSTLKIQPAKLEDSAVYLCASSLEGGWNEQFFGPGTRLTVL.

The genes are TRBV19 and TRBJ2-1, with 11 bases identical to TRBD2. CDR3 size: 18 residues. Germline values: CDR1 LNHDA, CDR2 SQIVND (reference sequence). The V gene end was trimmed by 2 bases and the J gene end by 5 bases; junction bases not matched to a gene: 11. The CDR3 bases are TGTGCCAGTAGTATACGGCTAGCGGGGGGCCTGCGCCACAATGAGCAGTTCTTC. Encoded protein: CASSIRLAGGLRHNEQFF.

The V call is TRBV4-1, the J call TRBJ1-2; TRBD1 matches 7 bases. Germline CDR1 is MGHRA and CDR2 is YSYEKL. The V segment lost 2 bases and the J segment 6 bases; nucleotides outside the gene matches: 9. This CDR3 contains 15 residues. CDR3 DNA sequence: TGCGCCAGCAGCCAATTTCCCGTACAGGGGAATGGCTACACCTTC. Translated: CASSQFPVQGNGYTF.

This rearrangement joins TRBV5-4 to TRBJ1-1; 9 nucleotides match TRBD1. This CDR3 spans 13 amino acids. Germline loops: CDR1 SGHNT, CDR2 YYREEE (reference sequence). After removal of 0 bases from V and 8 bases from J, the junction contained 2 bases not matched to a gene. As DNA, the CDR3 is TGTGCCAGCAGCTTGGATGACAGGGGGGAAGCTTTCTTT. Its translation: CASSLDDRGEAFF.